This T cell receptor (beta chain) is from a study of blood T cell repertoires in COVID-19. The CDR3 covers 14 residues. V was clipped by 8 bases and J by 5 bases, with 21 bases between them. Germline CDR1 and CDR2: SQVTM and ANQGSEA. Sequencing used immunoSEQ multiplex PCR; TCRdb keeps in-frame clones, though not all of them. The sample yields under 250,000 clones, about 91% seen once. The sequenced sample was PBMCs or T cells enriched from blood (not recorded which). The V gene is TRBV29-1, the J gene TRBJ1-2; D is unclear. This sequence was found in a woman aged 25 to 39 with acute COVID-19. CDR3 amino acids: CSSRGGEGRYGYTF. In DNA, the CDR3 is TGCAGCTCGAGAGGAGGAGAAGGGAGGTATGGCTACACCTTC.